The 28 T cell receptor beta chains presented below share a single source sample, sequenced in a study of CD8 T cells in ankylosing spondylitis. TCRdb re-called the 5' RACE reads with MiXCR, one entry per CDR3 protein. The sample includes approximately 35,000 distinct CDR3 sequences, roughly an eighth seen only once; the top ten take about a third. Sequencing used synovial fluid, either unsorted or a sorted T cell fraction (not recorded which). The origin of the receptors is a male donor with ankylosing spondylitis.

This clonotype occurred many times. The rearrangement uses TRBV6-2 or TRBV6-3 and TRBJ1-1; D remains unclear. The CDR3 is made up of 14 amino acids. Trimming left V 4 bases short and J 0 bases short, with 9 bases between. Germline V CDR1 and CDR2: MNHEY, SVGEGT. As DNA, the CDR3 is TGTGCCAGCAGTTCCTCGGAGCTGAACACTGAAGCTTTCTTT. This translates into CASSSSELNTEAFF.

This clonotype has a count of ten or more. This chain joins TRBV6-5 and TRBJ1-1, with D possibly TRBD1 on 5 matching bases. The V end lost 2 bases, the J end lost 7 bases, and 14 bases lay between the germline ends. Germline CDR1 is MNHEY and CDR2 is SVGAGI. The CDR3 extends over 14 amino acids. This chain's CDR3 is CASSYEPGLGEAFF. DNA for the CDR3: TGTGCCAGCAGTTACGAACCGGGACTGGGTGAAGCTTTCTTT.

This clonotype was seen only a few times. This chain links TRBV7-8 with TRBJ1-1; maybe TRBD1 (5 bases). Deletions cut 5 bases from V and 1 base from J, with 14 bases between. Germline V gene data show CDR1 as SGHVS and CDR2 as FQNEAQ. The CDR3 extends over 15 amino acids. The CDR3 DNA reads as TGTGCCAGCAGCCAAGGACCAACAGGGAACACTGAAGCTTTCTTT. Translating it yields CASSQGPTGNTEAFF.

As DNA, the CDR3 is TGTGCCAGCAGCCCCACAATAGGGCTAGACAGTTCTGGGGCCAACGTCCTGACTTTC. Its translation is CASSPTIGLDSSGANVLTF. This rearrangement joins TRBV7-6 to TRBJ2-6, with TRBD1 as a possible D gene (5 bases). The CDR3 is 19 amino acids. V lost 5 bases and J lost 1, with 21 bases in between. CDR1 is SGHVS, CDR2 FNYEAQ, per germline.

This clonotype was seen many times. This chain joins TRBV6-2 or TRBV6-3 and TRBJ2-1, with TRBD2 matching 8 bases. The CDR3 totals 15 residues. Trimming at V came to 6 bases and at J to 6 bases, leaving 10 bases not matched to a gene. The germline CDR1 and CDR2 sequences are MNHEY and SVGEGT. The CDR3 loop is CASSSSGSGGNEQFF. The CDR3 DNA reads TGTGCCAGCAGCTCAAGCGGGAGCGGAGGCAATGAGCAGTTCTTC.

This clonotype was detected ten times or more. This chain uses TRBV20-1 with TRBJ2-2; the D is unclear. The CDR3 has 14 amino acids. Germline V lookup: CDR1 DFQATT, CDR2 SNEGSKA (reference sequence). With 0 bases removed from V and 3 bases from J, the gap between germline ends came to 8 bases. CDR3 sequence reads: CSARDTHDTGELFF. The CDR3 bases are TGCAGTGCTAGAGATACGCATGACACCGGGGAGCTGTTTTTT.

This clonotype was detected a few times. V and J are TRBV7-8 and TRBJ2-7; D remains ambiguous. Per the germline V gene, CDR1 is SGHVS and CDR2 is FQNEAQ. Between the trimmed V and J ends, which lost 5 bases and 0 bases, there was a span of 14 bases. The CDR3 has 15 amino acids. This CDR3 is CASSLRPGASYEQYF. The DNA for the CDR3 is TGTGCCAGCAGCCTACGGCCTGGTGCCTCCTACGAGCAGTACTTC.

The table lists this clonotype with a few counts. The CDR3 nucleotides read TGTGCCAGCAGCGTAGAGCCTAGCAGTTTCACAGATACGCAGTATTTT. It specifies CASSVEPSSFTDTQYF. This chain joins TRBV9 and TRBJ2-3; tentative D call: TRBD2 (5 bases). This CDR3 has 16 residues. Germline V lookup: CDR1 SGDLS, CDR2 YYNGEE. Trimming took off 0 bases at V and 2 bases at J, with 13 bases between the two ends.

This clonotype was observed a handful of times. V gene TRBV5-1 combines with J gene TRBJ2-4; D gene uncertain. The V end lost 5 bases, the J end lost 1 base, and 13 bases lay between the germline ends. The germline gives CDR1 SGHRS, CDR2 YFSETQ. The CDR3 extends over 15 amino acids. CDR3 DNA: TGCGCCAGCAGGGCTCGGCTGGATGCCAAAAACATTCAGTACTTC. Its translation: CASRARLDAKNIQYF.

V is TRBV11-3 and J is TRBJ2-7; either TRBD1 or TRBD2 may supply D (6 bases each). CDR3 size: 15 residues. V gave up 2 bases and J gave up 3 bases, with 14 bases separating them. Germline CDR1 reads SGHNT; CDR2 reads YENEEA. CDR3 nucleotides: TGTGCCAGCAGCTTAAGGGGGGAGGCCTACTACGAGCAGTACTTC. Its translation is CASSLRGEAYYEQYF.

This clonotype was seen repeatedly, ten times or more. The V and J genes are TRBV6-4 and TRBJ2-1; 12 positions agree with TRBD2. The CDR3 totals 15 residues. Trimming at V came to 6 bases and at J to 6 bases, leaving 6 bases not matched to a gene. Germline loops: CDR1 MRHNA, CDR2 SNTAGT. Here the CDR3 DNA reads TGTGCCAGCAGGGCTAGCGGGGGGGCCCCCAATGAGCAGTTCTTC. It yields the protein CASRASGGAPNEQFF.

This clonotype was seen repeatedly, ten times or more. The CDR3 DNA is TGTGCCAGCAGCGAGTGGGCCAGTGGGGAGACCCAGTACTTC. Translated: CASSEWASGETQYF. The chain employs TRBV9 and TRBJ2-5, with D unclear. Looked up from germline, CDR1 is SGDLS and CDR2 is YYNGEE. This CDR3 contains 14 residues. V was clipped by 3 bases and J by 5 bases, with 14 bases between them.

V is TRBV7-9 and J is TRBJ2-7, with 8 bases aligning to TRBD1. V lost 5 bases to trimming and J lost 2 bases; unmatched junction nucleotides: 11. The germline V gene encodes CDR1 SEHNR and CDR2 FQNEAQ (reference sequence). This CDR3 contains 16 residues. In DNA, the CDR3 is TGTGCCAGCAGCCTGCCCCTTGGACAGGGAGCCTACGAGCAGTACTTC. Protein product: CASSLPLGQGAYEQYF.

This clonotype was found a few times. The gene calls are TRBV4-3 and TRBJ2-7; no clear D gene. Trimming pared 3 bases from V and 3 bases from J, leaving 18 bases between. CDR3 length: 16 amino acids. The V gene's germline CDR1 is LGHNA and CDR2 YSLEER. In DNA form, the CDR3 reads TGCGCCAGCAGCCACATGAATTTGGGGTCCTACTACGAGCAGTACTTC. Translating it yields CASSHMNLGSYYEQYF.

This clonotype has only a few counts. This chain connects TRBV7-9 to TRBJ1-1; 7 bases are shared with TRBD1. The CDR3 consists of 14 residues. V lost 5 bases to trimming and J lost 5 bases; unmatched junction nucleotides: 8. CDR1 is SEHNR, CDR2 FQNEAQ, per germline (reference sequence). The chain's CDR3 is CASSPRARGTEAFF. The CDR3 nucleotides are TGTGCCAGCAGCCCTAGGGCCAGGGGGACTGAAGCTTTCTTT.

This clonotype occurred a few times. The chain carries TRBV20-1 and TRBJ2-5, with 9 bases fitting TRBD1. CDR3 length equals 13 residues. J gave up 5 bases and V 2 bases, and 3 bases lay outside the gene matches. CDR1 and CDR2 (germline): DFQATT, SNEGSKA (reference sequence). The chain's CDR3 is CSARPDRGETQYF. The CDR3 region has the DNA TGCAGTGCTAGACCAGACAGGGGGGAGACCCAGTACTTC.

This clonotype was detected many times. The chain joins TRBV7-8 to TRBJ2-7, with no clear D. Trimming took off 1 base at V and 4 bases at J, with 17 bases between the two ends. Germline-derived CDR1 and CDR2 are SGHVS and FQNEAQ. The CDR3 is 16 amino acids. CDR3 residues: CASSLGVRRVWYEQYF. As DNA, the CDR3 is TGTGCCAGCAGCTTAGGGGTAAGAAGAGTTTGGTACGAGCAGTACTTC.

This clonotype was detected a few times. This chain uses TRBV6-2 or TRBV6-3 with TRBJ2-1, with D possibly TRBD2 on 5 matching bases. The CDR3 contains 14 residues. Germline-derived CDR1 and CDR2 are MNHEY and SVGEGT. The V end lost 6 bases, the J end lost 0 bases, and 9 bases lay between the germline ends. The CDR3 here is CASRTGSSYNEQFF. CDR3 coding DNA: TGTGCCAGCAGGACGGGGAGCTCCTACAATGAGCAGTTCTTC.

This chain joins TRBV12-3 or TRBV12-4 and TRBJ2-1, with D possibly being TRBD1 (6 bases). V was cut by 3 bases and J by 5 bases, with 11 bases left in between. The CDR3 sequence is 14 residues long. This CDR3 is CASSFDRNDNEQFF. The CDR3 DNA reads TGTGCCAGCAGTTTTGACAGGAATGACAATGAGCAGTTCTTC.

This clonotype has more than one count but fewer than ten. DNA for the CDR3: TGTGCCAGCAGCTCATTGGGGCGGGAGACAAACTACGAGCAGTACTTC. The encoded protein is CASSSLGRETNYEQYF. This chain links TRBV11-1 with TRBJ2-7; TRBD2 matches at 7 bases. V dropped 4 bases and J dropped 3; count of bases not matched to a gene: 12. Germline CDR1 is SGHAT and CDR2 is FQDESV (reference sequence). There are 16 residues in the CDR3. Full variable domain (rest looked up from reference TRBV11-1 and TRBJ2-7): EAEVAQSPRYKITEKSQAVAFWCDPISGHATLYWYRQILGQGPELLVQFQDESVVDDSQLPKDRFSAERLKGVDSTLKIQPAELGDSAMYLCASSSLGRETNYEQYFGPGTRLTVT.

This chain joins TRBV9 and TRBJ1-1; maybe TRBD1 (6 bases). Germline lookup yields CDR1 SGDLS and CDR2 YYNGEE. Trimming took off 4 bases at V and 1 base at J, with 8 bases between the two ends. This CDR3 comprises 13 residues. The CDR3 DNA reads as TGTGCCAGCAGCTCGACAGGGAACACTGAAGCTTTCTTT. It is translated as CASSSTGNTEAFF.

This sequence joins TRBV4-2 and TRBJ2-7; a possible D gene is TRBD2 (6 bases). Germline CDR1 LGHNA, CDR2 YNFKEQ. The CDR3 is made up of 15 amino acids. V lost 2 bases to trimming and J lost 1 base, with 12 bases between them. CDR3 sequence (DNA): TGTGCCAGCAGCCAACCGGGAGCCATATCCTACGAGCAGTACTTC. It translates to CASSQPGAISYEQYF.

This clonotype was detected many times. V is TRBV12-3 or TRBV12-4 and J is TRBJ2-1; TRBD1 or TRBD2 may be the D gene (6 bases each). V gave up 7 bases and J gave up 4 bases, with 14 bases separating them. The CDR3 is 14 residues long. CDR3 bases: TGTGCCAGCACTTCTGGGGGGCCTTACAATGAGCAGTTCTTC. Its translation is CASTSGGPYNEQFF.

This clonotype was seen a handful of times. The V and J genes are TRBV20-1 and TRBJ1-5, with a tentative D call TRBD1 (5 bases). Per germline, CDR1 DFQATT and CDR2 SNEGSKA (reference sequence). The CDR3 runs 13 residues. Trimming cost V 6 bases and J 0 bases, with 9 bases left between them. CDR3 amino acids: CSAPQGSNQPQHF. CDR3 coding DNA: TGCAGTGCCCCGCAGGGTAGCAATCAGCCCCAGCATTTT.

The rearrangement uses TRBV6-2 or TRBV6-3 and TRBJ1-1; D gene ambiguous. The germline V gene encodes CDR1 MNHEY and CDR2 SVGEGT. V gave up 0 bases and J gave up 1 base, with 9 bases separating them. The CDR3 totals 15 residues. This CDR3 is CASSYSPRENTEAFF. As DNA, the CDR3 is TGTGCCAGCAGTTACTCCCCCCGAGAGAACACTGAAGCTTTCTTT.

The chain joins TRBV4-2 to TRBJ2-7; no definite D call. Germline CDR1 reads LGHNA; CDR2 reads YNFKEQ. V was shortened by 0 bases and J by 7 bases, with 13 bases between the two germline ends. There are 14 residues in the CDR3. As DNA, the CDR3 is TGTGCCAGCAGCCAAGATCCTGAACTTCGGGAGCAGTACTTC. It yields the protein CASSQDPELREQYF.

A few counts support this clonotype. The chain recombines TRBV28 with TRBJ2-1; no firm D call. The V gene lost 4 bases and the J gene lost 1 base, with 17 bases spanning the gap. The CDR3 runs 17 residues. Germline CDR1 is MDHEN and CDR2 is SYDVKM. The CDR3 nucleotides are TGTGCCAGCAGTTATCACCGTAGTTGGGGTTCCTACAATGAGCAGTTCTTC. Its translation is CASSYHRSWGSYNEQFF.

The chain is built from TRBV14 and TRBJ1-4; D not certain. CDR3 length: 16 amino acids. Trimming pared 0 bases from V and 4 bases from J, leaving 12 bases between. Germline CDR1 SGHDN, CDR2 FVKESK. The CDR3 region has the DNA TGTGCCAGCAGCCAAGAATCCGAGCCACTTAATGAAAAACTGTTTTTT. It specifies CASSQESEPLNEKLFF.